Sequencing of this TCR beta chain was carried out in a study of cytomegalovirus exposure and HLA in healthy donors. This PCR relied on a set of 60 Vbeta primers and 13 Jbeta primers. Sequenced by immunoSEQ multiplex PCR; TCRdb stores in-frame clones only, minus some. The table lists 150,000 to 200,000 clones, around 78% of them singletons, with about 1.5% in the top ten. Looked up from germline, CDR1 is SGHTA and CDR2 is FQGNSA. Trimming at V came to 5 bases and at J to 6 bases, leaving 6 bases not matched to a gene. The CDR3 has 15 residues. The sequenced sample was PBMCs. V gene TRBV7-2 combines with J gene TRBJ1-5; 11 bases map to TRBD1. The sequence derives from a man in his late teens or twenties in good health and CMV-seronegative. CDR3 region: CASSTAGTGGQPQHF. For the CDR3, the DNA is TGTGCCAGCAGCACAGCCGGGACAGGGGGTCAGCCCCAGCATTTT.